The 31 T cell receptor beta chains presented below share a single source sample, sequenced in a study of blood T cell dynamics during melanoma immunotherapy. Regarding time point: pre-treatment baseline. Sequencing used immunoSEQ multiplex PCR; TCRdb keeps in-frame clones, though not all of them. The repertoire holds around 260 clones, over 60% seen once, with 4.5% to 5% in the top ten. This material consisted of central memory CD8+ T cells from blood, taken from a patient treated with checkpoint blockade. The receptors come from a human donor with melanoma.

This rearrangement joins TRBV18 to TRBJ1-5, with a tentative D call TRBD1 (6 bases). The germline gives CDR1 KGHSH, CDR2 LQKENI. V lost 6 bases and J 0 bases, leaving 15 bases between the germline ends. The CDR3 is made up of 16 amino acids. The CDR3 sequence: CASSLDRLHSNQPQHF. DNA of the CDR3: TGTGCCAGCTCCCTTGACAGGCTCCATAGCAATCAGCCCCAGCATTTT.

This clone was found a few times. The rearrangement joins TRBV6-4 to TRBJ2-5, with D possibly matching TRBD2 (6 bases). V lost 3 bases and J lost 5, with 13 bases in between. Germline loops: CDR1 MRHNA, CDR2 SNTAGT. This CDR3 comprises 14 residues. The CDR3 reads CASSEGSGGETQYF. Here the CDR3 DNA reads TGTGCCAGCAGTGAAGGAAGCGGAGGGGAGACCCAGTACTTC.

In its sample, this clone was seen a few times. This sequence joins TRBV6-5 and TRBJ2-2; D is unclear. Deletions cut 2 bases from V and 4 bases from J, with 5 bases between. This CDR3 is built from 13 residues. The germline gives CDR1 MNHEY, CDR2 SVGAGI. CDR3 in DNA: TGTGCCAGCAGTTACGACGTCACCGGGGAGCTGTTTTTT. As protein: CASSYDVTGELFF.

This sequence joins TRBV7-6 and TRBJ1-5, with D tentatively TRBD1 (5 bases). Between the trimmed V and J ends, which lost 5 bases and 3 bases, there was a span of 8 bases. The CDR3 is made up of 13 amino acids. Germline V CDR1 and CDR2: SGHVS, FNYEAQ. DNA for the CDR3: TGTGCCAGCAGCCCAGGGTCCAATCAGCCCCAGCATTTT. Translation: CASSPGSNQPQHF.

This clone was seen a single time. The J gene is TRBJ2-7, the V gene TRBV7-9, with TRBD2 matching 8 bases. Germline CDR1 SEHNR, CDR2 FQNEAQ (reference sequence). Trimming took 5 bases from V and 7 from J; bases not matched to a gene: 13. This CDR3 region has 15 residues. CDR3 bases: TGTGCCAGCAGCCGGACGACAGCGGGAGTACAAGAGCAGTACTTC. Its protein product is CASSRTTAGVQEQYF.

This chain uses TRBV11-2 with TRBJ1-2, with 8 bases matching TRBD1. V was pared by 1 base and J by 4 bases, with 2 bases of the junction left unmatched. Germline V lookup: CDR1 SGHAT, CDR2 FQNNGV. The length of the CDR3 is 14 residues. This CDR3 is CASSLVQGAYGYTF. CDR3 DNA sequence: TGTGCCAGCAGCTTAGTCCAGGGGGCCTATGGCTACACCTTC.

For this clone: The CDR3 does not close with the conserved phenylalanine or tryptophan, likely indicating a read error. The DNA is left out, because the CDR3 cannot be placed on it with certainty; the CDR3 is given as TCRdb lists it. This chain joins TRBV11-2 and TRBJ1-2. Germline V lookup: CDR1 SGHAT, CDR2 FQNNGV. The length of the CDR3 is 15 amino acids, counting both ends. The chain's CDR3 is CASSAIETSRKTYGY.

The chain links TRBV19 to TRBJ1-1, with D perhaps matching TRBD1 (5 bases). The CDR3 loop spans 12 amino acids. Germline CDR1 is LNHDA and CDR2 is SQIVND (reference sequence). The V and J ends lost 6 bases and 3 bases respectively, with 8 bases between them. The CDR3 here is CASRWGDTEAFF. CDR3 sequence (DNA): TGTGCCAGTAGGTGGGGCGACACTGAAGCTTTCTTT.

The chain combines TRBV15 with TRBJ2-7; TRBD2 matches 7 bases. Per germline, CDR1 LNHNV and CDR2 YYDKDF (reference sequence). With 6 bases clipped from V and 2 bases from J, the junction kept 7 bases outside the gene matches. This CDR3 has 14 residues. The chain's CDR3 is CATRDAGVPYEQYF. CDR3 DNA sequence: TGTGCCACCAGGGACGCGGGAGTTCCCTACGAGCAGTACTTC.

The J gene is TRBJ1-5, the V gene TRBV7-9, with D perhaps matching TRBD1 (5 bases). V was cut by 2 bases and J by 5 bases, with 13 bases left in between. The CDR3 totals 15 residues. The germline V gene encodes CDR1 SEHNR and CDR2 FQNEAQ (reference sequence). CDR3: CASSLSGPGDQPQHF. CDR3 DNA: TGTGCCAGCAGCTTATCGGGGCCGGGGGATCAGCCCCAGCATTTT.

This clone was seen a handful of times. The chain links TRBV11-2 to TRBJ1-2; D is possibly TRBD1 (5 bases). The germline V gene encodes CDR1 SGHAT and CDR2 FQNNGV. Trimming cost V 5 bases and J 4 bases, with 17 bases left between them. This CDR3 is built from 15 residues. As DNA, the CDR3 is TGTGCCAGCAGCCCCGGAATAGGGGAGGGCTATGGCTACACCTTC. This gives the protein CASSPGIGEGYGYTF.

The rearrangement links TRBV9 to TRBJ2-3; possible D gene TRBD2, 6 bases. Trimming pared 0 bases from V and 6 bases from J, leaving 17 bases between. The CDR3 is 16 amino acids. Germline CDR1 reads SGDLS; CDR2 reads YYNGEE. The CDR3 protein is CASSVARSTSTDTQYF. The CDR3 nucleotides read TGTGCCAGCAGCGTAGCTCGGTCGACTAGTACGGATACGCAGTATTTT.

CDR3 protein: CASSDRGGDEQFF. DNA for the CDR3: TGCGCCAGCTCGGACAGGGGCGGGGATGAGCAGTTCTTC. V usage is TRBV5-1 and J usage is TRBJ2-1; 9 bases align to TRBD1. Per the germline V gene, CDR1 is SGHRS and CDR2 is YFSETQ. The length of the CDR3 is 13 residues. The J segment lost 8 bases and the V segment lost 7 bases, leaving 7 bases of the junction unmatched.

The chain couples TRBV28 to TRBJ2-3; 8 bases map to TRBD1. V lost 4 bases to trimming and J lost 3 bases; unmatched junction nucleotides: 3. CDR1 is MDHEN, CDR2 SYDVKM, per germline. The CDR3 sequence is 14 residues long. As DNA, the CDR3 is TGTGCCAGCAGTTCGGACAGGGAAACAGATACGCAGTATTTT. It yields the protein CASSSDRETDTQYF.

This clone came up once. This chain joins TRBV21-1 and TRBJ2-1; TRBD2 reflects the table's D call only, with no check against the DNA. TRBV21-1 is labeled a pseudogene. The CDR3 contains 18 residues. The CDR3 coding sequence is TGTGCCAGCAGCAAATCGAGACTAGCTGAGAGCTCCTACAATGAGCAGTTCTTC. Its translation is CASSKSRLAESSYNEQFF.

This clone occurred once. The chain uses TRBV28 and TRBJ1-2; D possibly corresponds to TRBD1 (5 bases). Trimming took off 6 bases at V and 2 bases at J, with 16 bases between the two ends. Germline V gene sequence: CDR1 MDHEN, CDR2 SYDVKM. The CDR3 loop spans 15 amino acids. Here the CDR3 DNA reads TGTGCCAGCAGCCCACCAGGGCAAGCAAACTATGGCTACACCTTC. Its protein product is CASSPPGQANYGYTF.

The chain joins TRBV28 to TRBJ1-1, with TRBD1 as a possible D gene (5 bases). Trimming took 5 bases from V and 6 from J, leaving 16 bases between them. The CDR3 length is 14 residues. CDR1 is MDHEN and CDR2 is SYDVKM in the germline V gene. In nucleotides, the CDR3 is TGTGCCAGCAGTCATCCGGGACTGGGGTCTGAAGCTTTCTTT. The encoded protein is CASSHPGLGSEAFF.

This chain uses TRBV13 with TRBJ2-4; TRBD2 aligns across 13 bases. The V gene end was trimmed by 4 bases and the J gene end by 15 bases; junction bases not matched to a gene: 9. In germline, CDR1 is PRHDT, CDR2 FYEKMQ (reference sequence). The CDR3 consists of 14 residues. In DNA form, the CDR3 reads TGTGCCAGCAGCTCACTAGCGGGAGGGACCCATAGGTACTTC. Translation gives CASSSLAGGTHRYF.

By share of the sample, this clone is hyperexpanded. The chain joins TRBV2 to TRBJ2-7, with 10 bases aligning to TRBD1. V shed 6 bases, J shed 5 bases, and the junction held 10 bases outside the gene matches. Germline V CDR1 and CDR2: SNHLY, FYNNEI. The CDR3 is 15 residues long. The CDR3 is CASRPTGTGDNEQYF. As DNA, the CDR3 is TGTGCCAGCAGACCCACCGGGACAGGGGACAACGAGCAGTACTTC. The full variable domain, its missing parts supplied by reference TRBV2 and TRBJ2-7, is EPEVTQTPSHQVTQMGQEVILRCVPISNHLYFYWYRQILGQKVEFLVSFYNNEISEKSEIFDDQFSVERPDGSNFTLKIRSTKLEDSAMYFCASRPTGTGDNEQYFGPGTRLTVT.

The rearrangement links TRBV7-2 to TRBJ2-7; 7 bases align to TRBD1. CDR1 and CDR2 (germline): SGHTA, FQGNSA. This CDR3 spans 13 amino acids. Trimming took 5 bases from V and 4 from J; bases not matched to a gene: 5. CDR3 in amino acids: CASSVGQAYEQYF. The CDR3 nucleotides are TGTGCCAGCAGCGTCGGACAGGCTTACGAGCAGTACTTC.

The rearrangement joins TRBV4-1 to TRBJ2-5; TRBD2 might be the D (5 bases). CDR3 length equals 13 residues. Germline values: CDR1 MGHRA, CDR2 YSYEKL. V was trimmed by 4 bases and J by 6 bases, leaving 12 bases between them. The CDR3 nucleotides are TGCGCCAGCAGCCCTGGACTGGAACAGACCCAGTACTTC. It encodes CASSPGLEQTQYF.

Relative to its sample, this clone is large. The chain recombines TRBV19 with TRBJ2-1; D perhaps matches TRBD2 (6 bases). V was pared by 1 base and J by 10 bases, with 11 bases between. Germline values: CDR1 LNHDA, CDR2 SQIVND (reference sequence). CDR3 length: 13 amino acids. CDR3 DNA sequence: TGTGCCAGTAGTATAGCGGGAGTGGCGGAGCAGTTCTTC. It encodes CASSIAGVAEQFF. Full variable domain (missing parts from reference TRBV19 and TRBJ2-1): DGGITQSPKYLFRKEGQNVTLSCEQNLNHDAMYWYRQDPGQGLRLIYYSQIVNDFQKGDIAEGYSVSREKKESFPLTVTSAQKNPTAFYLCASSIAGVAEQFFGPGTRLTVL.

The rearrangement links TRBV7-3 to TRBJ2-4; TRBD1 aligns across 8 bases. The germline CDR1 and CDR2 sequences are SGHTA and FQGTGA. CDR3 length: 14 amino acids. J gave up 7 bases and V 1 base, and 3 bases lay outside the gene matches. CDR3 sequence: CASSLNAGGNIQYF. CDR3 DNA: TGTGCCAGCAGCTTAAATGCAGGGGGCAACATTCAGTACTTC. Using reference TRBV7-3 and TRBJ2-4 for the parts outside the CDR3, the full variable domain is GAGVSQTPSNKVTEKGKYVELRCDPISGHTALYWYRQSLGQGPEFLIYFQGTGAADDSGLPNDRFFAVRPEGSVSTLKIQRTERGDSAVYLCASSLNAGGNIQYFGAGTRLSVL.

This clone showed up just a few times. The rearrangement links TRBV4-2 to TRBJ2-6, with a tentative D call TRBD2 (5 bases). Germline loops: CDR1 LGHNA, CDR2 YNFKEQ. CDR3 length: 16 residues. Trimming took 0 bases from V and 0 from J, leaving 6 bases between them. This chain's CDR3 is CASSQDGSSGANVLTF. The CDR3 DNA reads TGTGCCAGCAGCCAAGATGGGAGCTCTGGGGCCAACGTCCTGACTTTC.

The chain uses TRBV11-1 and TRBJ1-2; D is perhaps TRBD1 (5 bases). The CDR3 covers 15 residues. V was shortened by 5 bases and J by 4 bases, with 17 bases between the two germline ends. Germline V gene data show CDR1 as SGHAT and CDR2 as FQDESV (reference sequence). The CDR3 spells CASSPGIGEGYGYTF. CDR3 DNA: TGTGCCAGCAGCCCCGGAATAGGGGAGGGCTATGGCTACACCTTC.

V usage is TRBV19 and J usage is TRBJ2-1; 9 bases match TRBD2. The CDR3 is 17 residues long. Germline V gene data show CDR1 as LNHDA and CDR2 as SQIVND (reference sequence). The ends lost 5 bases at V and 5 bases at J; junction bases unmatched: 13. The CDR3 region is CASSPLKAGGRNNEQFF. For the CDR3, the DNA is TGTGCCAGTAGTCCCCTCAAAGCGGGAGGACGTAACAATGAGCAGTTCTTC.

The chain has TRBV19 and TRBJ2-1; D not certain. V lost 3 bases to trimming and J lost 7 bases, with 13 bases between them. CDR3 size: 14 residues. Germline lookup yields CDR1 LNHDA and CDR2 SQIVND (reference sequence). The CDR3 sequence is CASSIALGENEQFF. DNA for the CDR3: TGTGCCAGTAGTATTGCCCTTGGGGAAAATGAGCAGTTCTTC. The full variable domain, with the rest looked up from reference TRBV19 and TRBJ2-1, is DGGITQSPKYLFRKEGQNVTLSCEQNLNHDAMYWYRQDPGQGLRLIYYSQIVNDFQKGDIAEGYSVSREKKESFPLTVTSAQKNPTAFYLCASSIALGENEQFFGPGTRLTVL.

This clone was observed once. This rearrangement joins TRBV7-9 to TRBJ1-5; D is possibly TRBD1 (5 bases). Trimming took 6 bases from V and 6 from J, leaving 15 bases between them. Germline CDR1 and CDR2: SEHNR and FQNEAQ (reference sequence). This CDR3 has 14 amino acids. The CDR3 region is CASSGDAGGQPQHF. The CDR3 DNA follows: TGTGCCAGCAGTGGGGACGCAGGAGGTCAGCCCCAGCATTTT. The whole variable domain, remainder taken from reference TRBV7-9 and TRBJ1-5, is DTGVSQNPRHKITKRGQNVTFRCDPISEHNRLYWYRQTLGQGPEFLTYFQNEAQLEKSRLLSDRFSAERPKGSFSTLEIQRTEQGDSAMYLCASSGDAGGQPQHFGDGTRLSIL.

CDR3 residues: CSARGADWDEQFF. As DNA, the CDR3 is TGCAGCGCCCGGGGGGCTGACTGGGATGAGCAGTTCTTC. The chain has TRBV29-1 and TRBJ2-1, with TRBD2 as a possible D gene (7 bases). This CDR3 comprises 13 residues. Germline lookup yields CDR1 SQVTM and CDR2 ANQGSEA. Trimming stripped 7 bases from V and 8 bases from J, with 18 bases between.

The chain links TRBV27 to TRBJ1-1; possibly TRBD1 for D (5 bases). Germline V gives CDR1 MNHEY, CDR2 SMNVEV (reference sequence). The CDR3 has 15 residues. The V end lost 5 bases, the J end lost 11 bases, and 24 bases lay between the germline ends. The CDR3 DNA reads as TGTGCCAGCAGTCCCCTAGACTCCATTGACAGAGAGGCTTTCTTT. Amino acid sequence: CASSPLDSIDREAFF.

The chain carries TRBV7-9 and TRBJ2-7; maybe TRBD1 (5 bases). V lost 3 bases to trimming and J lost 4 bases, with 10 bases between them. This CDR3 is built from 13 residues. Germline lookup yields CDR1 SEHNR and CDR2 FQNEAQ (reference sequence). This CDR3 reads CASSFRESYEQYF. In DNA form, the CDR3 reads TGTGCCAGCAGCTTCAGGGAATCTTACGAGCAGTACTTC.